The next 25 T cell receptor beta chains were all read from a single sample in a study of blood T cells in healthy people across ages. Primers used in a second PCR of roughly 6 to 11 cycles were a sample-barcoded 5' primer and a J-beta primer mix. TCRdb used MiXCR to reprocess the 5' RACE reads, holding one entry per CDR3 protein. The data contain approximately 780,000 distinct CDR3 sequences, roughly 24% of them singletons. The same data also contributed to another study, on T cells of mothers and their children.

The sequenced sample consisted of blood. All receptors come from a boy aged 5-17 years in good health.

This clonotype was observed a few times. This chain connects TRBV2 to TRBJ2-7, with D uncertain. The V and J ends lost 8 bases and 7 bases respectively, with 15 bases between them. Germline V gives CDR1 SNHLY, CDR2 FYNNEI. This CDR3 region has 12 residues. The CDR3 region is CASEGSLGEQYF. DNA of the CDR3: TGTGCCAGCGAAGGGTCGTTGGGGGAGCAGTACTTC.

This clonotype appeared a few times. The chain carries TRBV6-1 and TRBJ1-2, with TRBD1 as a possible D gene (6 bases). The CDR3 sequence is 13 residues long. V gave up 2 bases and J gave up 11 bases, with 15 bases separating them. Germline V gene sequence: CDR1 MNHNS, CDR2 SASEGT. The CDR3: CASSEIVDRHYTF. The CDR3, as DNA: TGTGCCAGCAGTGAAATCGTCGACAGGCATTACACCTTC.

This chain links TRBV12-5 with TRBJ2-5, with D perhaps matching TRBD1 or TRBD2 (6 bases each). The CDR3 loop spans 13 amino acids. Germline V gene data show CDR1 as LGHNT and CDR2 as FRNRAP. Trimming pared 5 bases from V and 7 bases from J, leaving 14 bases between. The CDR3 sequence is CASGLGGQGTQYF. As DNA, the CDR3 is TGTGCTAGTGGTCTGGGGGGCCAGGGGACCCAGTACTTC. The whole variable domain, filled in from reference TRBV12-5 and TRBJ2-5, reads DARVTQTPRHKVTEMGQEVTMRCQPILGHNTVFWYRQTMMQGLELLAYFRNRAPLDDSGMPKDRFSAEMPDATLATLKIQPSEPRDSAVYFCASGLGGQGTQYFGPGTRLLVL.

The V call is TRBV4-1, the J call TRBJ1-2; D is unresolved. The CDR3 is 14 amino acids. Trimming took off 1 base at V and 2 bases at J, with 8 bases between the two ends. From germline, CDR1 is MGHRA and CDR2 YSYEKL. CDR3 region: CASSQVGSNYGYTF. For the CDR3, the DNA is TGCGCCAGCAGCCAAGTAGGGTCCAACTATGGCTACACCTTC.

This clonotype was counted between two and nine times. An end of the junction differs from the germline gene, which may be a read error. The chain couples TRBV12-3 or TRBV12-4 to TRBJ2-5; TRBD1 aligns across 9 bases. This CDR3 comprises 11 residues. In nucleotides, the CDR3 is TGTGCCAGCAGACAGGGGGCCACTGTGGACTTC. It codes for CASRQGATVDF.

This clonotype was recorded a few times. The V gene is TRBV15, the J gene TRBJ2-5, with a possible D match to TRBD1 (6 bases). With the DNA end fitting TRBJ2-7 better, the J assignment may be wrong. The CDR3 runs to 13 residues. The V gene's germline CDR1 is LNHNV and CDR2 YYDKDF (reference sequence). CDR3 loop: CATARDILYEQYF. The CDR3 DNA sequence: TGTGCCACCGCGAGGGACATTCTCTACGAGCAGTACTTC.

This clonotype was recorded a few times. The genes are TRBV3-1 and TRBJ2-1; 8 nucleotides match TRBD2. CDR3 size: 15 residues. CDR1 LGHDT and CDR2 YNNKEL come from the germline V gene (reference sequence). J gave up 8 bases and V 4 bases, and 10 bases lay outside the gene matches. This chain's CDR3 is CASSPGTRGGYEQFF. In nucleotides, the CDR3 is TGTGCCAGCAGCCCCGGGACTAGAGGAGGCTATGAGCAGTTCTTC.

This sequence joins TRBV6-1 and TRBJ2-5; D is unclear. CDR1 is MNHNS, CDR2 SASEGT, per germline. There are 14 residues in the CDR3. V lost 2 bases and J 5 bases, leaving 12 bases between the germline ends. Here the CDR3 DNA reads TGTGCCAGCAGTGAATGGGAATCAACGGAGACCCAGTACTTC. As protein: CASSEWESTETQYF.

The rearrangement links TRBV29-1 to TRBJ2-5, with D unclear. The length of the CDR3 is 12 residues. The ends were cut back, 3 bases at V and 4 bases at J, with 9 bases in the middle. Germline CDR1 is SQVTM and CDR2 is ANQGSEA. The CDR3 bases are TGCAGCGTTGATCGGGTGCGAGAGACCCAGTACTTC. Residues: CSVDRVRETQYF.

The chain links TRBV20-1 to TRBJ2-7; 11 bases fit TRBD2. Per germline, CDR1 DFQATT and CDR2 SNEGSKA (reference sequence). V lost 1 base to trimming and J lost 2 bases; unmatched junction nucleotides: 16. The CDR3 loop spans 19 amino acids. CDR3 protein: CSARGPELELAGVPYEQYF. The CDR3, as DNA: TGCAGTGCTAGAGGTCCGGAACTGGAACTAGCGGGAGTACCCTACGAGCAGTACTTC.

This clonotype has only a few counts. The rearrangement links TRBV6-1 to TRBJ2-1; 11 bases are a match to TRBD2. This CDR3 spans 15 amino acids. V was clipped by 3 bases and J by 8 bases; unmatched bases: 6. Germline V lookup: CDR1 MNHNS, CDR2 SASEGT. CDR3 sequence (DNA): TGTGCCAGCAGTGAGGTAGCGGGGGGGGACTATGAGCAGTTCTTC. Encoded protein: CASSEVAGGDYEQFF.

CDR3 nucleotides: TGCAGTGCTAGCGGCAGTGGCTACGAGCAGTACTTC. Translated: CSASGSGYEQYF. This chain uses TRBV20-1 with TRBJ2-7; D not resolved. Trimming left V 3 bases short and J 3 bases short, with 9 bases between. The CDR3 extends over 12 amino acids. Germline values: CDR1 DFQATT, CDR2 SNEGSKA (reference sequence).

This clonotype was observed a few times. The junction shows a germline mismatch at one end, possibly a read error. The chain links TRBV9 to TRBJ2-3; 9 bases are a match to TRBD1. This CDR3 has 14 residues. The germline V gene has CDR1 SGDLS and CDR2 YYNGEE. The CDR3 DNA sequence: TGTGCCAGCAGCGTTGAGACAGGGGGAGAGACCCAGTACTTT. It yields the protein CASSVETGGETQYF.

The rearrangement joins TRBV4-2 to TRBJ1-5; D unresolved. Germline V gene lookup returns CDR1 LGHNA and CDR2 YNFKEQ. V lost 0 bases to trimming and J lost 7 bases, with 7 bases between them. This CDR3 is 13 amino acids long. CDR3 DNA: TGTGCCAGCAGCCAAGAGCGGATCCAGCCCCAGCATTTT. Translating it yields CASSQERIQPQHF.

This clonotype was detected only a few times. The rearrangement uses TRBV24-1 and TRBJ2-3, with D perhaps TRBD1 (7 bases). Trimming took 3 bases from V and 3 from J, leaving 12 bases between them. The CDR3 runs to 15 residues. Looked up from germline, CDR1 is KGHDR and CDR2 is SFDVKD. CDR3 nucleotides: TGTGCCACCAGTGATGCGGGACAGCAAACAGATACGCAGTATTTT. Translating gives CATSDAGQQTDTQYF.

This clonotype has a single count. J is TRBJ2-7 and V is TRBV12-3 or TRBV12-4; 7 bases line up with TRBD1. The V gene end was trimmed by 6 bases and the J gene end by 5 bases; junction bases not matched to a gene: 7. The CDR3 consists of 13 residues. CDR3 nucleotide sequence: TGTGCCAGCAGACGGGACAGCTTACACGAGCAGTACTTC. Protein product: CASRRDSLHEQYF.

This clonotype turned up a few times. The rearrangement joins TRBV10-3 to TRBJ1-1; tentatively, D is TRBD1 (6 bases). The CDR3 consists of 14 residues. V was trimmed by 6 bases and J by 1 base, leaving 12 bases between them. Germline-derived CDR1 and CDR2 are ENHRY and SYGVKD. DNA of the CDR3: TGTGCCATCAGAATACAGGGACCGAACACTGAAGCTTTCTTT. It codes for CAIRIQGPNTEAFF.

Only a few counts were recorded for this clonotype. The V and J genes are TRBV2 and TRBJ2-2, with D possibly being TRBD2 (5 bases). Germline assignment: CDR1 SNHLY and CDR2 FYNNEI. The CDR3 is 15 amino acids. The V gene lost 0 bases and the J gene lost 5 bases, with 10 bases spanning the gap. CDR3 amino acids: CASSEALPGTGELFF. The CDR3 coding sequence is TGTGCCAGCAGTGAAGCGCTTCCGGGAACCGGGGAGCTGTTTTTT. Full variable domain (missing parts from reference TRBV2 and TRBJ2-2): EPEVTQTPSHQVTQMGQEVILRCVPISNHLYFYWYRQILGQKVEFLVSFYNNEISEKSEIFDDQFSVERPDGSNFTLKIRSTKLEDSAMYFCASSEALPGTGELFFGEGSRLTVL.

V usage is TRBV20-1 and J usage is TRBJ2-7; D unresolved. Germline V gives CDR1 DFQATT, CDR2 SNEGSKA (reference sequence). The CDR3 has 12 amino acids. V lost 3 bases and J lost 2, with 8 bases in between. For the CDR3, the DNA is TGCAGTGCTAGTCCCACGGCCTACGAGCAGTACTTC. Amino acids: CSASPTAYEQYF.

This clonotype was counted a few times. V gene TRBV5-1 combines with J gene TRBJ2-5; D may be TRBD1 or TRBD2 (5 bases each). With 3 bases removed from V and 5 bases from J, the gap between germline ends came to 23 bases. CDR3 length: 17 residues. CDR1 is SGHRS, CDR2 YFSETQ, per germline. DNA of the CDR3: TGCGCCAGCAGCTATACCGGGGCCCTCAATTTACGGGAGACCCAGTACTTC. Its protein product is CASSYTGALNLRETQYF.

This clonotype has only a few counts. V and J are TRBV29-1 and TRBJ1-2, with 7 positions matching TRBD1. Germline CDR1 is SQVTM and CDR2 is ANQGSEA. After removal of 1 base from V and 8 bases from J, the junction contained 7 bases not matched to a gene. There are 13 residues in the CDR3. This chain's CDR3 is CSVEGRGVEGYTF. DNA of the CDR3: TGCAGCGTTGAAGGCAGGGGGGTGGAAGGCTACACCTTC.

This clonotype was counted ten times or more. V gene TRBV3-1 combines with J gene TRBJ2-5; 8 bases agree with TRBD2. With V trimmed by 1 base and J by 4 bases, 5 bases remained unmatched. The CDR3 contains 15 residues. CDR1 and CDR2 from the germline V gene are LGHDT and YNNKEL (reference sequence). CDR3 DNA: TGTGCCAGCAGCCAAGTGGCGGGGGGTCGAGAGACCCAGTACTTC. This codes for CASSQVAGGRETQYF.

The chain links TRBV5-1 to TRBJ2-7; perhaps TRBD1 as D (6 bases). The better agreement between TRBJ2-1 and the DNA end casts doubt on the J call. Germline CDR1 is SGHRS and CDR2 is YFSETQ. This CDR3 is 14 amino acids long. The CDR3 reads CASSWKGEWGEQFF. Written as DNA, the CDR3 is TGCGCCAGCAGCTGGAAGGGGGAGTGGGGTGAGCAGTTCTTC.

The chain links TRBV5-1 to TRBJ2-3; 7 nucleotides align to TRBD2. V shed 4 bases and J 3 bases; nucleotides not matched to a gene: 5. Germline assignment: CDR1 SGHRS and CDR2 YFSETQ. The CDR3 length is 14 residues. CDR3 amino acids: CASSTGGITDTQYF. DNA of the CDR3: TGCGCCAGCAGCACCGGGGGGATAACAGATACGCAGTATTTT.

This clonotype appeared a few times. Compared with germline, one end of the junction differs, possibly owing to a read error. The chain links TRBV10-3 to TRBJ2-5; D gene unclear. CDR3 length: 11 amino acids. Germline CDR1 reads ENHRY; CDR2 reads SYGVKD. CDR3 protein: CVIKGEETQYF. In DNA, the CDR3 is TGTGTCATCAAAGGAGAAGAGACCCAGTACTTC.